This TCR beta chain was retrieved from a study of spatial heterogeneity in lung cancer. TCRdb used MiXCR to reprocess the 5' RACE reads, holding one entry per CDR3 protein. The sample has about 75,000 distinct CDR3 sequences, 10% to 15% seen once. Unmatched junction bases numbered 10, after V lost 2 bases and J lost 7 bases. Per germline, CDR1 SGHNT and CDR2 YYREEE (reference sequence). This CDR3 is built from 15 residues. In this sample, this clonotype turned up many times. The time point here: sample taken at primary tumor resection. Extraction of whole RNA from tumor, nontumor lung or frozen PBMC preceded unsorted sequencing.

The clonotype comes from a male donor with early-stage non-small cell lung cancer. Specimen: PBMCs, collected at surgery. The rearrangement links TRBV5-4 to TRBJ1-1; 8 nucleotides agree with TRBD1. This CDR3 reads CASSLKAGQGVEAFF. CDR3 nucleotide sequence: TGTGCCAGCAGCTTAAAGGCAGGACAGGGAGTTGAAGCTTTCTTT.